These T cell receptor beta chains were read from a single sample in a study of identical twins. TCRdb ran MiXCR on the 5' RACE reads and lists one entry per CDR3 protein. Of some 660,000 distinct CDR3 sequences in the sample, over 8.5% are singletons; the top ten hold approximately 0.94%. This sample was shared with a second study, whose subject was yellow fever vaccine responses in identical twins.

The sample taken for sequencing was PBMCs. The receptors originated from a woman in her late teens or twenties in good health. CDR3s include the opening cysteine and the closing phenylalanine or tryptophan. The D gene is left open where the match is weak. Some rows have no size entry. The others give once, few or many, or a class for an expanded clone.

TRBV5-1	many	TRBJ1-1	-	CASSPTSAFTEAFF	TGCGCCAGCAGCCCCACCTCCGCCTTTACTGAAGCTTTCTTT
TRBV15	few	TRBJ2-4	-	CATSTLWAGAHKNIQYF	TGTGCCACCAGCACGTTGTGGGCAGGAGCCCATAAAAACATTCAGTACTTC
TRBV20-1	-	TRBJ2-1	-	CSARDLAGREYNEQFF	TGCAGTGCTAGAGATCTGGCGGGGAGAGAATACAATGAGCAGTTCTTC
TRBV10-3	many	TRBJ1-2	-	CAISGANRVQNYGYTF	TGTGCCATCAGTGGGGCTAACAGGGTGCAGAACTATGGCTACACCTTC
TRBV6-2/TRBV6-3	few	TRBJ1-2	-	CASTERKALGYINYGYTF	TGTGCCAGCACCGAACGGAAGGCATTGGGATATATCAACTATGGCTACACCTTC
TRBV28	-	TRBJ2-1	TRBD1	CANSPGPSHRGHNEQFF	TGTGCCAACTCCCCTGGGCCCTCCCACAGGGGCCACAATGAGCAGTTCTTC
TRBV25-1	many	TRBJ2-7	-	CASSKPASREQYF	TGTGCCAGCAGCAAACCAGCCTCCAGGGAGCAGTACTTC
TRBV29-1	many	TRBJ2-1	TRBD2	CSVDRLAGAASYNEQFF	TGCAGCGTTGATCGTCTAGCGGGAGCCGCATCCTACAATGAGCAGTTCTTC
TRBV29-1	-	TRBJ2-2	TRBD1	CSVADRGTGELFF	TGCAGCGTAGCTGACAGGGGCACCGGGGAGCTGTTTTTT
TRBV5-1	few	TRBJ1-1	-	CASSSPRASPNTEAFF	TGCGCCAGCAGCTCCCCGAGGGCCAGCCCGAACACTGAAGCTTTCTTT
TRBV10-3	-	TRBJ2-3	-	CAISEQQGLADTQYF	TGTGCCATCAGTGAACAACAGGGATTGGCAGATACGCAGTATTTT
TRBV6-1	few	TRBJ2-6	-	CASSEALRSSGANVLTF	TGTGCCAGCAGTGAAGCGCTAAGGAGCTCTGGGGCCAACGTCCTGACTTTC
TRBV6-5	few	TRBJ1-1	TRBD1	CASSSNRGGNTEAFF	TGTGCCAGCAGTTCGAACAGGGGAGGGAACACTGAAGCTTTCTTT